This T cell receptor (beta chain) was sequenced for a study of shared T cell receptors in the human thymus (dated by TCRdb to the early 2020s). At the level of the whole study: The study examined how the human thymus generates shared, self-reactive T-cell receptor alpha chains.

Turning to this clone: What antigen it recognizes has not been identified. No much larger clonotype is one base removed from it; base qualities were not supplied.

Reading the germline V gene gives CDR1 LGHNT and CDR2 FRNRAP. CDR3 length: 10 amino acids, cysteine to phenylalanine. Of the read, only the CDR3 DNA is kept; its 30 bases are in frame from base 1. Receptor libraries were prepared by the immunoSEQ multiplex PCR assay. Entries here come from immuneACCESS through TCRdb and include only in-frame sequences with V and J called. Some clones fail to appear in such tables; in the studies checked, an unresolved V gene covers under half of the shortfall, and the cause of the remainder is unknown. Within this sample are hundreds of thousands of clones, with approximately 87% of them counted one time only. Of the sample, about 0.01% is held by the ten largest clones. These data were also reused for a study on human thymus T cells. As described in the second report: Immunologically healthy infants undergoing open corrective cardiac surgery for congenital heart defects in Finland were used as donors. Thymus tissue was collected as surgical resects that were removed during corrective cardiac surgery. Usage of V and J gene segments appeared to be biased in both the thymic and the peripheral blood repertoires. Highly overlapping thymic TCR repertoires among unrelated individuals were reported in the related research. The study used under 10 infant thymus samples plus four related peripheral blood samples to characterize TCR alpha and beta repertoires. Donor ages ranged from roughly 7 to 250 days, and the cohort comprised about six male and a couple of female infants. Thymocytes were freed from the tissue by mechanical means and kept at -70 degrees C as pellets of roughly 9-34 million cells. A QIAsymphony instrument was used to extract genomic DNA from the frozen cell pellets. TCRB and TCRAD loci were amplified from a standardized quantity of quality-controlled genomic DNA using the immunoSEQ multiplex PCR assay. Amplicons spanned the V(D)J region at a length sufficient to cover the CDR3 and identify V and J genes. The amplicons were sequenced on an Illumina platform via the commercial immunoSEQ service. Primer bias and sequencing errors were corrected using previously described methods, and TCRAD and TCRB definitions followed the IMGT database. Repertoires were analysed with immunoSEQ Analyzer 3.0 and VDJTools, covering basic statistics, V/J segment usage, diversity estimates, rarefaction and pairwise overlap. To estimate diversity, the Chao1, ChaoE, Efron-Thisted, Shannon and inverse Simpson indices were applied, and diversity was also estimated on datasets down-sampled to the smallest sample. Repertoire overlap used strict matching of CDR3 nucleotide sequence, V gene and J gene, with Jaccard-based multidimensional scaling clustering. On average, roughly 810,000 unique TCRB clonotypes were obtained from thymus samples, compared with 70,000 to 90,000 from blood samples.

This clonotype was obtained from a boy younger than two with a congenital heart defect. Donor details come from another sample of the same person, matched by shared clones. Sequencing was done on a sample of thymocytes. The V gene is TRBV12-5 and the J gene is TRBJ1-1; a tentative D call is TRBD1 (5 bases match). This receptor has the CDR3 CAGGYTEAFF. The nucleotide sequence is TGTGCCGGGGGTTACACTGAAGCTTTCTTT.